The present entry profiles one T cell receptor beta chain with its context. This clone was counted a few times. It lacks a known antigen. Base qualities are missing; no much larger clone stands one base away. In total, over 600 healthy bone marrow donors made up the cohort. All cohort members were sampled while nominally healthy, although unrecorded immune exposures were likely present. The donor was CMV seronegative and belonged to the group of under 400 seronegative cohort members. A peripheral blood sample was provided by each donor, and peripheral blood mononuclear cells were used for TCR beta sequencing. Genomic DNA was extracted from the blood cell samples with the Qiagen DNeasy Blood Extraction Kit. This entry belongs to a study of cytomegalovirus exposure and HLA in healthy donors (TCRdb year 2017). In the study overall: An earlier analysis of approximately 550 of the donors reported roughly 300 Gb of sequence data and some 120 million unique TCR beta sequences from 150 million to 200 million T cells. In addition to the first cohort of 666 subjects, a separate validation cohort of around 110 different subjects was used. An earlier analysis of approximately 580 of the donors used high-throughput TCR beta sequencing to judge whether each TCR beta V gene segment behaved as functional or pseudogenic. The study was designed to test whether signatures of past pathogen exposure could be identified by cataloging public T cell receptors. A later genetic analysis took genome-wide SNP genotypes for about 65% of the 666 donors and used that subset as a discovery cohort. A later analysis re-examined previously published TCR beta repertoires from over 500 donors and added high-resolution HLA genotyping to investigate patterns of TCR occurrence. To predict cytomegalovirus infection status, the study brought together high-throughput TCR immunosequencing, statistical association of individual TCRs with disease status, and machine learning. In the later analysis, no new phenotypic data were used to find candidate immune exposures; instead, reliance was placed on TCR beta sequences and their occurrence across donors. Roughly 300 gigabases of sequencing data and 80 million or so unique TCR sequences were included in an early release covering several hundred HLA-typed donors. On average, 235,054 unique TCR beta nucleotide sequences were sequenced per donor among 350 to 400 genotyped donors of the cohort, with roughly 20% of those sequences being non-productive. Five DR-DQ haplotypes were handled as single units for association and clustering, since linkage in the cohort was strong. Both class I and class II loci were covered by HLA typing, at four-digit resolution. Among the roughly 400 genotyped donors, roughly 80% belonged to the genetic ancestry cluster associated with self-reported Caucasian donors. Donor age, sex, ethnicity and CMV serostatus were collected together with the repertoire data. Typing coverage differed by locus: A, B, C, DRB1 and DQB1 were typed in roughly 620-640 donors, DQA1 in 500 to 550, DPA1 in approximately 600, and DPB1 in roughly 470. The T cell repertoires of some 670 subjects were profiled by immunosequencing and related to cytomegalovirus serostatus. All discovery cohort repertoires had been generated using a single sequencing platform.

To prepare the library, the immunoSEQ multiplex PCR assay was applied. A mixture of 60 forward primers for TCR Vbeta segments and 13 reverse primers for TCR Jbeta segments was used in the multiplex PCR. The CDR3 region of rearranged TCR beta genes was amplified from genomic DNA by a multiplex PCR assay. The Illumina HiSeq System was used to sequence the amplified TCR beta libraries as 87-base-pair reads. The study's own analysis went as follows. A later analysis counted some 74 million unique TCR beta chains across the roughly 700 repertoires, and roughly 10 million of these chains were shared by at least two donors. A nearest-neighbor algorithm error-corrected the raw reads and collapsed the reads into unique sequences, merging closely related sequences to remove PCR and sequencing errors. V, D and J gene segments were assigned by aligning CDR3 sequences to IMGT reference sequences. Each retained sequence needed at least a six-nucleotide match to both a V gene segment and a J gene segment. Rearrangements were classified as productive when the CDR3 lacked stop codons and remained in frame with V and J, and all other rearrangements were classified as non-productive. CDR3 was defined according to IMGT convention as the region running from the second conserved V-encoded cysteine to the conserved J-encoded phenylalanine. Sequences without an unambiguous match to a single V gene segment were excluded from the earlier analysis of 450 to 650 of the donors. An earlier analysis of 587 of the donors called V segments functional above 56.7% productive rearrangements and segregating when the between-donor standard deviation exceeded 5%. A statistical classification framework was developed to diagnose cytomegalovirus status using the catalog of TCR beta chain sequences. V and J gene assignment, in a later analysis, came from comparing TCR nucleotide sequences with IMGT/GENE-DB human TR gene sequences. A later analysis assigned CDR3 sequences and most-parsimonious VDJ recombination scenarios with the TCRdist pipeline. A later analysis defined each TCR beta chain by its CDR3 amino acid sequence plus V-gene family, and excluded reads lacking a unique V-gene family. To address suspected cross-contamination and a sequencing artifact, a later analysis removed under 600 highly shared, low-generation-probability nucleotide sequences. A later analysis calculated a clonal expansion index for each public chain from normalized within-repertoire ranks of inferred template counts. A later analysis computed generation probabilities with a VDJ recombination model fitted to out-of-frame rearrangements, and checked the results against IGoR. In a later analysis, hypergeometric tests were used to score TCR-TCR, TCR-HLA and TCR-CMV co-occurrence, with a repertoire-size bias correction applied to TCR pairs. A later analysis estimated false discovery rates by permuting HLA or CMV assignments 20 times. In a later analysis, co-occurring TCRs were grouped using DBSCAN, and TCRdist sequence similarity was added for clustering within HLA-allele-positive subsets. Repertoires with fewer than 30,000 or more than 120,000 public chains, plus five repertoires with anomalous nucleotide sharing, were excluded from co-occurrence clustering. Not all clones reach the TCRdb copy of this immuneACCESS table, which keeps in-frame sequences only. Checked studies attribute under half of the gap to unresolved V genes and leave the rest unexplained. V and J calls and clone size are copied from that table; D and trimming were computed from the DNA. In this sample the table shows roughly 140,000 clones, approximately 80% of which occur a single time. Of the sample, under 4.5% is held by the ten largest clones.

For this chain, trimming is 3 bases at the V end and 7 bases at the J end, and the number of junction bases without a gene match is 8. Per the germline V gene (reference sequence), SGHNT is the CDR1 and YYREEE is the CDR2. The cysteine opens and the phenylalanine closes a CDR3 of 14 amino acids. Just CDR3 DNA is preserved here, 42 bases in frame from base 1. Broad study findings and their caveats: Cytomegalovirus status was reported to be diagnosed by the classifier with high specificity and sensitivity in both the original and validation cohorts. Most TCR sequences were seen in very few donors, while some public TCRs were found in many individuals. Immune exposure information for the cohort was limited to CMV serostatus. The study listed around 160 TCR beta chains as associated with cytomegalovirus. In an earlier analysis of some 640 of the donors, most TCR beta V segments were observed in productive rearrangements about 87% or about 30% of the time, broadly matching IMGT annotations. When HLA alleles, especially DR and DQ, strongly co-occurred, attributing TCR associations to individual alleles was difficult. A further reported finding was that TCR beta sequences accurately predicted the HLA-A and HLA-B alleles for most subjects in the first cohort. In a later analysis, the rate of TCR association differed among HLA loci, with DRB1 alleles having the most associated TCRs and HLA-C alleles having the fewest. In a later analysis, HLA-associated TCR beta chains were found to be more clonally expanded and to have lower generation probabilities than equally common non-associated chains. A later genetic analysis associated a missense DCLRE1C variant with V-gene and J-gene trimming of TCR beta chains, and an independent cohort replicated the association. A later analysis found that most CMV-associated TCR beta chains appeared HLA-restricted, with HLA associations seemingly driven largely by CMV exposure. According to the authors, the approach could potentially be generalized to other disease states and immunological phenotypes. The presence/absence analyses assumed that sequencing depth was roughly uniform across donors, and that assumption may not be true. A group of highly shared sequence variants was considered likely to be a technical artifact of the sequencing pipeline. Some IMGT-functional V segments, including TRBV6-2 and TRBV6-3, could not be told apart with the 87-base-pair reads, so those segments were excluded. Specific HLA alleles were associated with roughly 16,000 TCR beta sequences at a false discovery rate of 0.05 in a later analysis. Correlated functional status among segregating V segments might be attributable to linkage disequilibrium, but an unknown experimental factor could not be ruled out. The cohort was sequenced for TCR beta chains only, and without alpha or paired-chain data the features that could be detected were limited. The earlier analysis of some 560 of the donors excluded over 15 rarely observed V segments, including chromosome 9 orphons, because counts were too low. According to a later analysis, parvovirus B19, influenza, CMV and Epstein-Barr virus appeared linked to several top co-occurrence clusters. In vitro tests confirmed that a few of the cytomegalovirus-associated TCR beta chains recognize cytomegalovirus antigens. In a later genetic analysis, fewer N-insertions in productive TCRs were reported among donors in an Asian-associated ancestry cluster than the roughly 700-donor mean. HLA typing was unavailable for some donors at each locus, so association tests used only the typed subset.

The sample taken for sequencing was PBMCs. The source of this sequence is a man aged 18 to 29 in good health and CMV-seronegative. The sequence links TRBV5-4 to TRBJ2-7; 9 middle bases align to TRBD1. The DNA sequence follows: TGTGCCAGCAGCTCACGGGACAGGGTAGGGGAGCAGTACTTC. Its product reads: CASSSRDRVGEQYF.